This T cell receptor (beta chain) appears in the sequencing data of a study of memory CD8 T cells in hepatitis C reinfection. The time point: late/post reinfection, 12 to 24 weeks after detection. No in vitro expansion preceded TCR sequencing of the sorted cells. Clones were read by immunoSEQ multiplex PCR, and TCRdb kept only the in-frame ones, dropping some. The data contain about 46,000 clones, 89% of them singletons. V was shortened by 4 bases and J by 7 bases, with 8 bases between the two germline ends. The length of the CDR3 is 12 residues. CDR1 PRHDT and CDR2 FYEKMQ come from the germline V gene (reference sequence).

Sequencing was performed on naive CD8+ T cells sorted from blood. The chain has TRBV13 and TRBJ2-1; TRBD1 is a possible D gene (5 bases). This sequence originates from a man younger than 35 with hepatitis C virus infection. CDR3 protein: CASSSKGNEQFF. The CDR3 DNA reads as TGTGCCAGCAGCTCAAAGGGGAATGAGCAGTTCTTC.